The subject of this entry is one T cell receptor (beta chain). Its antigen is unknown. Nominal health characterized the donors when sampled, though unrecorded immune exposures were likely. These data come from a study of cytomegalovirus exposure and HLA in healthy donors. PCR employed 60 Vbeta and 13 Jbeta primers. Using immunoSEQ multiplex PCR, the repertoire was profiled, and TCRdb retains in-frame clones only, with some absent. The data show about 82,000 clones, 70% to 90% seen once. Points from the study as a whole: According to the study, roughly 160 TCR beta chains were cytomegalovirus-associated. A later analysis showed TCR association rates differing by HLA locus, peaking at DRB1 and lowest at HLA-C.

V lost 5 bases and J lost 6; bases outside the gene matches: 12. Germline V gives CDR1 LNHNV, CDR2 YYDKDF (reference sequence). This CDR3 spans 15 amino acids. This receptor was obtained from a man aged 18-30 years in good health and CMV-seronegative. The chain is built from TRBV15 and TRBJ1-1, with 7 bases lining up with TRBD1. The sample consisted of PBMCs. As DNA, the CDR3 is TGTGCCACCAGCCCCCACCTCGGGACAGAGGCTGAAGCTTTCTTT. It specifies CATSPHLGTEAEAFF.